The present entry profiles one T cell receptor beta chain with its context. This clone's antigen is unknown. No much larger clonotype is one base removed from it; base qualities were not supplied. This entry is derived from a study of blood T cell repertoires in COVID-19 (dated by TCRdb to 2018 to 2021). Turning to the overall study: Collaborator samples came from the United States, Italy and Spain and covered acute and convalescent phases of COVID-19. The repertoires were made available in a free public database intended to serve as a resource for research on the immune response to SARS-CoV-2. Where available, HLA class I and class II types were taken from metadata supplied by the sample provider and were not determined by assay-based typing. The prospective study material was composed of cDNA or gDNA derived from T cells, B-cell-depleted T cells, or PBMCs. The dataset comprised deeply sampled blood TCRbeta repertoires from subjects exposed to, actively infected with, or recovered from COVID-19. The samples were drawn from the first 160 participants of the ongoing ImmuneRACE study and from 1,254 subjects provided by 6 global collaborators. A de-identified subject ID, COVID-19 status, age in years and sex were almost always included in the sample metadata.

Collaborating institutions collected whole blood in K2EDTA tubes following their own protocols. For TCRbeta analysis, collaborators shipped samples as frozen whole blood, isolated PBMCs, or DNA extracted from either of those sample types. On the study overall, not on this receptor specifically: The amount of clinical and demographic metadata varied by source and participant and was provided uncurated.

TCRbeta CDR3 regions were amplified from genomic DNA by means of the immunoSEQ Assay, a bias-controlled multiplex PCR. Per the authors' processing: Nucleated cell counts per sample were estimated from amplification of reference gene primers within the assay. To quantify the absolute abundance of each unique TCRbeta CDR3 rearrangement, sequence reads were collapsed and filtered. For each sample, productive Simpson clonality was calculated by taking the square root of Simpson's diversity index across productive rearrangements. TCRdb stores this immuneACCESS table with in-frame sequences only. Part of the clones is absent; in the studies checked, under half of the shortfall reflects unresolved V genes, and no reason is known for the rest. V and J calls and clone size are given by that table; D and trimming were obtained from the DNA. Counted in this sample were a few hundred thousand clones; 88% of them appeared once. The biggest ten clones account for about 1.3% of the sample.

At the junction V is shortened by 5 bases and J by 1 base, with 15 bases in between. The germline V gene sets CDR1 to MNHEY and CDR2 to SVGEGT. The CDR3 has 16 amino acids, counting the end cysteine and phenylalanine. Of the read, only the CDR3 DNA is kept; its 48 bases are in frame from base 1. The sequencing input was peripheral blood. The chain couples TRBV6-2 or TRBV6-3 to TRBJ1-5, with a tentative D gene TRBD1 over 6 matching bases. The origin of this receptor is an elderly man with acute or convalescent COVID-19. The DNA sequence is as follows: TGTGCCAGCAGTACCACAGGGCGAGGGAGCAATCAGCCCCAGCATTTT. Protein translation: CASSTTGRGSNQPQHF.